What follows are 24 T cell receptor beta chains derived from one specimen sequenced in a study of CD8+ T cells in alopecia areata. Sequencing used cDNA as its template, made by extracting RNA and reverse transcribing it. Generated by immunoSEQ multiplex PCR, the TCRdb table keeps only in-frame clones and is missing some. The table includes hundreds of thousands of clones, approximately 61% detected once. This sample comprised CD4+ T cells sorted from blood, obtained at week 0. The source is a human donor with alopecia areata.

The rearrangement links TRBV11-2 to TRBJ2-3, with TRBD2 identical over 10 bases. Germline assignment: CDR1 SGHAT and CDR2 FQNNGV. J lost 1 base, V lost 6 bases, and 7 bases had no gene match. The CDR3 is made up of 16 amino acids. This CDR3 is CASRLAGVAGTDTQYF. CDR3 bases: TGTGCCAGCAGGCTAGCGGGGGTCGCGGGCACAGATACGCAGTATTTT.

The chain recombines TRBV30 with TRBJ1-1; D remains unclear. Germline values: CDR1 GTSNPN, CDR2 SVGIG (reference sequence). The CDR3 consists of 13 residues. Between the trimmed V and J ends, which lost 3 bases and 10 bases, there was a span of 18 bases. The CDR3 DNA reads as TGTGCCTGGAGCCATGGACCGGGAGCTCCAGCTTTCTTT. Amino acid sequence: CAWSHGPGAPAFF.

The chain has TRBV5-4 and TRBJ1-1; D not resolved. The CDR3 length is 14 residues. Trimming removed 2 bases from V and 1 base from J, with 9 bases in between. The V gene's germline CDR1 is SGHNT and CDR2 YYREEE (reference sequence). The DNA of the CDR3 is TGTGCCAGCAGCTTCCCGGGAGCGAACACTGAAGCTTTCTTT. Its protein product is CASSFPGANTEAFF.

This clone was observed many times. This chain links TRBV2 with TRBJ2-1; D is unresolved. The germline V and J ends were trimmed by 3 bases and 0 bases, with 9 bases remaining between them. The CDR3 is 15 residues long. Germline CDR1 is SNHLY and CDR2 is FYNNEI. The CDR3 sequence is CASSEGFRSYNEQFF. CDR3 nucleotides: TGTGCCAGCAGTGAGGGGTTCCGCTCCTACAATGAGCAGTTCTTC.

This clone was seen a few times. This rearrangement joins TRBV5-5 to TRBJ2-7; D remains ambiguous. The germline gives CDR1 SGHKS, CDR2 YYEKEE (reference sequence). Deletions cut 1 base from V and 7 bases from J, with 9 bases between. The CDR3 has 12 amino acids. The CDR3 region has the DNA TGTGCCAGCAGCTTGCCTGCAGTAGAGCAGTACTTC. Protein product: CASSLPAVEQYF.

The J gene is TRBJ1-4, the V gene TRBV6-1, with D possibly TRBD1 on 6 matching bases. Trimming left V 6 bases short and J 6 bases short, with 14 bases between. Germline CDR1 MNHNS, CDR2 SASEGT. CDR3 length: 14 amino acids. CDR3 sequence: CASRVRGGDEKLFF. The CDR3 region has the DNA TGTGCCAGCAGGGTCAGGGGAGGAGATGAAAAACTGTTTTTT.

The rearrangement uses TRBV7-2 and TRBJ1-2; maybe TRBD1 (6 bases). V was clipped by 4 bases and J by 0 bases, with 9 bases between them. The CDR3 covers 14 residues. Germline lookup yields CDR1 SGHTA and CDR2 FQGNSA. The CDR3 DNA reads TGTGCCAGCAGCTGGGGACAAGCTAACTATGGCTACACCTTC. Its translation: CASSWGQANYGYTF.

V is TRBV30 and J is TRBJ1-1; the D gene is possibly TRBD1 (6 bases). CDR1 and CDR2 (germline): GTSNPN, SVGIG (reference sequence). Trimming took 2 bases from V and 12 from J, leaving 19 bases between them. This CDR3 contains 13 residues. CDR3 bases: TGTGCCTGGAGTTTAGTGAACAGGGAAAAAACTTTCTTT. Its protein is CAWSLVNREKTFF.

The J gene is TRBJ2-3, the V gene TRBV5-1; TRBD1 or TRBD2 may be the D gene (5 bases each). V dropped 4 bases and J dropped 5 bases, with 17 bases sitting between them. The germline V gene encodes CDR1 SGHRS and CDR2 YFSETQ. The CDR3 is made up of 15 amino acids. CDR3 bases: TGCGCCAGCAGCCTTCCCCGGGGACCGGAAGATACGCAGTATTTT. This translates into CASSLPRGPEDTQYF.

The genes are TRBV25-1 and TRBJ1-2, with 12 bases lining up with TRBD1. The CDR3 length is 14 residues. V trimming: 6 bases; J trimming: 8 bases; junction bases outside the gene matches: 7. CDR1 MGHDK and CDR2 SYGVNS come from the germline V gene. The CDR3 DNA follows: TGTGCCAGCAGGGGGGACAGGGGGCTTGAGGGCTACACCTTC. Amino acids: CASRGDRGLEGYTF.

V gene TRBV6-6 combines with J gene TRBJ2-5; 7 bases line up with TRBD1. From germline, CDR1 is MNHNY and CDR2 SVGAGI (reference sequence). The J segment lost 1 base and the V segment lost 6 bases, leaving 8 bases of the junction unmatched. The CDR3 has 15 residues. The CDR3 is CASSRTGGGQETQYF. The CDR3 nucleotides read TGTGCCAGCAGCCGGACAGGAGGCGGCCAAGAGACCCAGTACTTC.

This clone was seen only a few times. The chain employs TRBV5-4 and TRBJ2-1, with D perhaps being TRBD1 or TRBD2 (6 bases each). The CDR3 runs to 14 residues. CDR1 and CDR2 (germline): SGHNT, YYREEE (reference sequence). V was pared by 0 bases and J by 9 bases, with 13 bases between. The CDR3 loop reads CASSLARQEGEQFF. The CDR3 region has the DNA TGTGCCAGCAGCTTGGCCAGACAGGAGGGTGAGCAGTTCTTC.

V gene TRBV15 combines with J gene TRBJ2-5; TRBD2 agrees at 9 bases. The J call is doubtful: the DNA matches TRBJ2-7 better. Per germline, CDR1 LNHNV and CDR2 YYDKDF (reference sequence). The CDR3 sequence is 17 residues long. CDR3 region: CATSPHWQAGGGYEQYF. DNA for the CDR3: TGTGCCACCAGCCCCCATTGGCAAGCGGGAGGAGGTTACGAGCAGTACTTC.

A few counts support this clone. The chain employs TRBV30 and TRBJ1-2; possible D gene TRBD1, 6 bases. Germline V gene data show CDR1 as GTSNPN and CDR2 as SVGIG (reference sequence). V lost 4 bases and J lost 8, with 14 bases in between. The CDR3 contains 12 residues. The CDR3 spells CAWKGDLEGYTF. In DNA form, the CDR3 reads TGTGCCTGGAAGGGGGATTTGGAAGGCTACACCTTC.

Of note for this clone: The junction differs from germline at one of its ends, possibly a read error. J is TRBJ1-6 and V is TRBV4-1; D not resolved. The CDR3 is made up of 16 amino acids. Germline V gene data show CDR1 as MGHRA and CDR2 as YSYEKL. In DNA, the CDR3 is TGTGCCAGCAGCCAAGAAGTAGGGCGGGAGAATTCACCCCTCCACTTT. It is translated as CASSQEVGRENSPLHF.

V is TRBV9 and J is TRBJ2-5, with D tentatively TRBD1 (5 bases). The CDR3 spans 14 residues. Trimming removed 0 bases at V and 4 bases at J, with 10 bases between. From germline, CDR1 is SGDLS and CDR2 YYNGEE. CDR3 in DNA: TGTGCCAGCAGCGTAGGGTCAGGGCGAGAGACCCAGTACTTC. This translates into CASSVGSGRETQYF.

This clone was observed a handful of times. This rearrangement joins TRBV30 to TRBJ2-5; unclear D gene. Germline CDR1 reads GTSNPN; CDR2 reads SVGIG (reference sequence). Trimming removed 4 bases at V and 4 bases at J, with 19 bases between. The CDR3 is 15 amino acids. The CDR3 sequence is CAWKIQEIKGETQYF. CDR3 in DNA: TGTGCCTGGAAAATCCAGGAGATAAAGGGAGAGACCCAGTACTTC.

The genes are TRBV5-1 and TRBJ1-1, with 10 bases that match TRBD1. CDR1 is SGHRS and CDR2 is YFSETQ in the germline V gene. V was clipped by 4 bases and J by 2 bases; unmatched bases: 8. This CDR3 comprises 16 residues. CDR3 sequence (DNA): TGCGCCAGCAGCCGGATCCGGGACAGGGGAAACACTGAAGCTTTCTTT. It encodes CASSRIRDRGNTEAFF.

This clone came up a few times. The chain combines TRBV4-1 with TRBJ1-5; D uncertain. Trimming shortened V by 1 base and J by 2 bases, and 9 bases separated the two germline ends. The CDR3 extends over 15 amino acids. The germline V gene has CDR1 MGHRA and CDR2 YSYEKL. The CDR3 bases are TGCGCCAGCAGCCAAGGGCCCGGAGGCAATCAGCCCCAGCATTTT. It codes for CASSQGPGGNQPQHF.

In its sample, this clone was seen many times. The rearrangement links TRBV7-2 to TRBJ1-2; 7 nucleotides line up with TRBD1. Per germline, CDR1 SGHTA and CDR2 FQGNSA. The V and J ends lost 8 bases and 12 bases, in that order; junction bases with no gene match: 18. The CDR3 extends over 14 amino acids. DNA of the CDR3: TGTGCCAGCTCCAACGACAGGGCTCTTTCAGTTGACACCTTC. Amino acid sequence: CASSNDRALSVDTF.

The V call is TRBV10-1, the J call TRBJ2-5; 8 positions agree with TRBD1. The germline gives CDR1 WNHNN, CDR2 SYGVQD (reference sequence). V dropped 0 bases and J dropped 1; count of bases not matched to a gene: 4. This CDR3 region has 16 residues. The CDR3 is CASSESSGQGQETQYF. The CDR3 bases are TGCGCCAGCAGTGAGTCCTCAGGACAGGGCCAAGAGACCCAGTACTTC.

This clone has only a few counts. The chain links TRBV7-2 to TRBJ1-6; 10 nucleotides align to TRBD1. CDR3 length: 16 residues. Germline CDR1 and CDR2: SGHTA and FQGNSA. V dropped 3 bases and J dropped 14; count of bases not matched to a gene: 13. CDR3 amino acids: CASSFGPGQGRASLHF. CDR3 DNA sequence: TGTGCCAGCAGCTTCGGCCCGGGACAGGGGAGGGCGTCCCTCCACTTT.

This clone was found a few times. The CDR3 DNA follows: TGTGCCAACCAGGACACTGAAGCTTTCTTT. Residues: CANQDTEAFF. The chain is built from TRBV19 and TRBJ1-1; D not resolved. Germline CDR1 and CDR2: LNHDA and SQIVND (reference sequence). This CDR3 region has 10 residues. Trimming stripped 10 bases from V and 3 bases from J, with 6 bases between.

The rearrangement uses TRBV27 and TRBJ1-1; possible D gene TRBD1, 6 bases. The CDR3 length is 16 residues. The germline V gene encodes CDR1 MNHEY and CDR2 SMNVEV (reference sequence). Trimming stripped 6 bases from V and 1 base from J, with 18 bases between. The CDR3 loop is CASSNLGAGENTEAFF. CDR3 DNA sequence: TGTGCCAGCAGCAACCTGGGGGCAGGGGAGAACACTGAAGCTTTCTTT.